These 27 T cell receptor beta chains were all obtained from the same sample, sequenced in a study of T cell changes during pregnancy in multiple sclerosis. Method: immunoSEQ multiplex PCR; TCRdb's copy keeps in-frame clones and lacks some. This table has around 79,000 clones, about nine tenths appearing once. This specimen consisted of CD4+ T cells from peripheral blood mononuclear cells, obtained in the second trimester of pregnancy. The source of these receptors is a female donor with multiple sclerosis, enrolled in a pregnancy study.

In its sample, this clone was seen a few times. The chain links TRBV7-2 to TRBJ2-5; D possibly corresponds to TRBD2 (6 bases). Trimming took 5 bases from V and 4 from J, leaving 14 bases between them. CDR3 size: 14 residues. The germline gives CDR1 SGHTA, CDR2 FQGNSA. The CDR3 sequence: CASSPGTSAETQYF. In DNA, the CDR3 is TGTGCCAGCAGCCCCGGGACTTCGGCAGAGACCCAGTACTTC.

The J gene is TRBJ2-7, the V gene TRBV6-5, with 10 bases identical to TRBD1. J lost 5 bases, V lost 6 bases, and 10 bases had no gene match. Germline lookup yields CDR1 MNHEY and CDR2 SVGAGI. The CDR3 is 15 amino acids. The CDR3 DNA reads as TGTGCCAGCAGACGCGCGGGACAGGGGATCAACGAGCAGTACTTC. Translation: CASRRAGQGINEQYF.

This chain connects TRBV18 to TRBJ2-7, with D perhaps matching TRBD2 (5 bases). This CDR3 has 15 amino acids. Germline values: CDR1 KGHSH, CDR2 LQKENI. V was pared by 4 bases and J by 7 bases, with 20 bases between. The CDR3 DNA reads TGTGCCAGCTCACTTACCCCGGATACGACGGGGGAGCAGTACTTC. This sequence encodes CASSLTPDTTGEQYF.

CDR3 DNA sequence: TGTGCCAGTACCCCCTATCGGAGCCTAGCGGGGGCAGATACGCAGTATTTT. It codes for CASTPYRSLAGADTQYF. V usage is TRBV19 and J usage is TRBJ2-3; 10 nucleotides line up with TRBD2. Per germline, CDR1 LNHDA and CDR2 SQIVND (reference sequence). V trimming: 7 bases; J trimming: 4 bases; junction bases outside the gene matches: 14. The CDR3 covers 17 residues.

The J gene is TRBJ2-3, the V gene TRBV27, with 12 bases fitting TRBD2. This CDR3 is 15 amino acids long. V lost 6 bases and J lost 9; bases outside the gene matches: 10. The germline V gene has CDR1 MNHEY and CDR2 SMNVEV (reference sequence). CDR3 protein: CASSTTSGRFGTQYF. As DNA, the CDR3 is TGTGCCAGCAGCACCACTAGCGGGAGGTTCGGAACGCAGTATTTT.

V and J are TRBV19 and TRBJ1-1; tentatively, D is TRBD1 (6 bases). Germline V gene lookup returns CDR1 LNHDA and CDR2 SQIVND (reference sequence). The CDR3 runs 14 residues. The V end lost 5 bases, the J end lost 5 bases, and 15 bases lay between the germline ends. The CDR3 region has the DNA TGTGCCAGTAGTCCGGGACACCTCAGAACTGAAGCTTTCTTT. This gives the protein CASSPGHLRTEAFF.

A single count supports this clone. The J gene is TRBJ1-4, the V gene TRBV15; 11 nucleotides line up with TRBD1. The germline V gene encodes CDR1 LNHNV and CDR2 YYDKDF (reference sequence). V lost 2 bases to trimming and J lost 6 bases; unmatched junction nucleotides: 5. The CDR3 has 16 amino acids. This chain's CDR3 is CATSRRTGGLDEKLFF. The CDR3 coding sequence is TGTGCCACCAGCAGAAGGACAGGGGGCCTGGATGAAAAACTGTTTTTT.

The genes are TRBV15 and TRBJ1-2; D gene ambiguous. Per germline, CDR1 LNHNV and CDR2 YYDKDF (reference sequence). There are 14 residues in the CDR3. The V and J ends lost 3 bases and 8 bases respectively, with 16 bases between them. As DNA, the CDR3 is TGTGCCACCAGCAGCCCGGTGGAGTGGATGGGCTACACCTTC. It encodes CATSSPVEWMGYTF. The full variable domain, with the rest looked up from reference TRBV15 and TRBJ1-2, is DAMVIQNPRYQVTQFGKPVTLSCSQTLNHNVMYWYQQKSSQAPKLLFHYYDKDFNNEADTPDNFQSRRPNTSFCFLDIRSPGLGDTAMYLCATSSPVEWMGYTFGSGTRLTVV.

The CDR3 nucleotides read TGTGCCAGCAGCCAGAGGACAGCCGGCGCTAACTATGGCTACACCTTC. It codes for CASSQRTAGANYGYTF. The J gene is TRBJ1-2, the V gene TRBV7-2; D perhaps matches TRBD1 (6 bases). This CDR3 comprises 16 residues. V lost 5 bases and J 0 bases, leaving 16 bases between the germline ends. Looked up from germline, CDR1 is SGHTA and CDR2 is FQGNSA.

The J gene is TRBJ2-7, the V gene TRBV9, with TRBD1 as a possible D gene (7 bases). V was cut by 0 bases and J by 6 bases, with 16 bases left in between. The CDR3 has 15 residues. Germline CDR1 SGDLS, CDR2 YYNGEE. CDR3 sequence: CASSVVPGQGGEQYF. The CDR3 DNA reads as TGTGCCAGCAGCGTAGTCCCTGGGCAGGGGGGCGAGCAGTACTTC.

The chain uses TRBV5-1 and TRBJ2-7, with TRBD2 as a possible D gene (6 bases). The V gene's germline CDR1 is SGHRS and CDR2 YFSETQ. V was clipped by 3 bases and J by 1 base, with 17 bases between them. The CDR3 has 16 amino acids. In nucleotides, the CDR3 is TGCGCCAGCAGCTCGAAATCGGGGGAGGCATCCTACGAGCAGTACTTC. Translating it yields CASSSKSGEASYEQYF.

CDR3 sequence: CASSELVGEQFF. The CDR3 DNA sequence: TGTGCCAGCAGCGAGCTAGTAGGTGAGCAGTTCTTC. This sequence joins TRBV9 and TRBJ2-1; no definite D call. The germline V gene encodes CDR1 SGDLS and CDR2 YYNGEE. The V and J ends lost 3 bases and 9 bases respectively, with 10 bases between them. The CDR3 runs 12 residues.

This clone came up once. The chain is built from TRBV4-1 and TRBJ1-1; D is uncertain. This CDR3 region has 11 residues. CDR1 and CDR2 from the germline V gene are MGHRA and YSYEKL. Trimming removed 7 bases from V and 1 base from J, with 4 bases in between. CDR3 region: CASTGNTEAFF. The DNA of the CDR3 is TGCGCCAGCACGGGGAACACTGAAGCTTTCTTT.

The CDR3 is CASSSQGLAGGPNEQFF. For the CDR3, the DNA is TGTGCCAGCAGCTCACAAGGACTAGCGGGAGGGCCAAATGAGCAGTTCTTC. The J gene is TRBJ2-1, the V gene TRBV11-2; 15 nucleotides align to TRBD2. The junction had 8 bases not matched to a gene; V was cut back by 4 bases and J by 7 bases. The CDR3 length is 17 residues. From germline, CDR1 is SGHAT and CDR2 FQNNGV. Full variable domain (missing parts from reference TRBV11-2 and TRBJ2-1): EAGVAQSPRYKIIEKRQSVAFWCNPISGHATLYWYQQILGQGPKLLIQFQNNGVVDDSQLPKDRFSAERLKGVDSTLKIQPAKLEDSAVYLCASSSQGLAGGPNEQFFGPGTRLTVL.

This clone was recorded only once. The chain couples TRBV5-1 to TRBJ1-1; 8 nucleotides line up with TRBD1. CDR1 SGHRS and CDR2 YFSETQ come from the germline V gene. With V trimmed by 7 bases and J by 1 base, 6 bases remained unmatched. The CDR3 has 14 residues. CDR3 loop: CASSKTGENTEAFF. CDR3 DNA sequence: TGCGCCAGCTCAAAGACAGGGGAGAACACTGAAGCTTTCTTT.

The rearrangement uses TRBV28 and TRBJ1-4; 8 nucleotides line up with TRBD1. Trimming took 4 bases from V and 7 from J; bases not matched to a gene: 5. In germline, CDR1 is MDHEN, CDR2 SYDVKM. The CDR3 contains 14 residues. This chain's CDR3 is CASSSQGASEKLFF. The CDR3 DNA sequence: TGTGCCAGCAGTTCCCAGGGGGCCAGTGAAAAACTGTTTTTT.

This clone appeared once. The V gene is TRBV25-1, the J gene TRBJ1-1, with D perhaps TRBD1 (5 bases). The germline V and J ends were trimmed by 5 bases and 4 bases, with 11 bases remaining between them. The CDR3 is 13 residues long. Germline lookup yields CDR1 MGHDK and CDR2 SYGVNS. The DNA for the CDR3 is TGTGCCAGCAGTCCAGGGTTTTTCACTGAAGCTTTCTTT. It codes for CASSPGFFTEAFF.

This clone was seen a few times. The chain employs TRBV29-1 and TRBJ2-7, with a weak D call TRBD1 (5 bases). V lost 7 bases and J lost 0, with 13 bases in between. The CDR3 runs to 13 residues. CDR1 is SQVTM, CDR2 ANQGSEA, per germline. Here the CDR3 reads CSATGSSSYEQYF. For the CDR3, the DNA is TGCAGCGCCACAGGATCGAGCTCCTACGAGCAGTACTTC.

The V gene is TRBV19, the J gene TRBJ2-3; perhaps TRBD2 as D (5 bases). The germline gives CDR1 LNHDA, CDR2 SQIVND (reference sequence). The CDR3 is 14 residues long. Between the trimmed V and J ends, which lost 7 bases and 0 bases, there was a span of 11 bases. The CDR3 nucleotides are TGTGCCAGTACCCCGGGGTTTAGCACAGATACGCAGTATTTT. Translated, it gives CASTPGFSTDTQYF.

This chain uses TRBV6-1 with TRBJ2-7; 9 nucleotides align to TRBD1. This CDR3 has 13 residues. The V and J ends lost 6 bases and 3 bases, in that order; junction bases with no gene match: 3. The V gene's germline CDR1 is MNHNS and CDR2 SASEGT. CDR3 coding DNA: TGTGCCAGCAGACGGACAGGGGTCTACGAGCAGTACTTC. Amino acid sequence: CASRRTGVYEQYF.

V is TRBV19 and J is TRBJ1-2; 10 bases are a match to TRBD1. V was pared by 6 bases and J by 3 bases, with 4 bases of the junction left unmatched. Germline V CDR1 and CDR2: LNHDA, SQIVND (reference sequence). The CDR3 is made up of 14 amino acids. Written as DNA, the CDR3 is TGTGCCAGTAGAGAGACAGGGGGCGACTATGGCTACACCTTC. It yields the protein CASRETGGDYGYTF.

This chain uses TRBV5-4 with TRBJ2-3, with D possibly TRBD1 on 6 matching bases. The germline V and J ends were trimmed by 3 bases and 2 bases, with 10 bases remaining between them. The CDR3 consists of 14 residues. The germline V gene encodes CDR1 SGHNT and CDR2 YYREEE (reference sequence). For the CDR3, the DNA is TGTGCCAGCAGCTCACAGGGAAACACAGATACGCAGTATTTT. Translating it yields CASSSQGNTDTQYF.

The chain employs TRBV25-1 and TRBJ1-1, with TRBD1 identical over 7 bases. Germline trimming cut 3 bases from V and 5 bases from J; bases unmatched to any gene: 3. CDR3 length equals 13 residues. Per the germline V gene, CDR1 is MGHDK and CDR2 is SYGVNS. This CDR3 reads CASSENRGTEAFF. Written as DNA, the CDR3 is TGTGCCAGCAGTGAGAACAGGGGTACTGAAGCTTTCTTT.

The V and J genes are TRBV19 and TRBJ1-1; D gene unclear. Trimming shortened V by 11 bases and J by 4 bases, and 20 bases separated the two germline ends. The CDR3 runs 14 residues. Germline V gene sequence: CDR1 LNHDA, CDR2 SQIVND (reference sequence). As DNA, the CDR3 is TGTGCCTCGACGAGGGAACGAATTACCACTGAAGCTTTCTTT. Translation gives CASTRERITTEAFF.

The rearrangement links TRBV28 to TRBJ2-1; D possibly corresponds to TRBD1 (6 bases). From germline, CDR1 is MDHEN and CDR2 SYDVKM. Trimming pared 7 bases from V and 2 bases from J, leaving 15 bases between. The CDR3 loop spans 15 amino acids. CDR3 region: CASIHSGEPYNEQFF. CDR3 nucleotides: TGTGCCAGCATTCACTCAGGGGAGCCCTACAATGAGCAGTTCTTC.

The genes are TRBV6-1 and TRBJ2-7; 13 bases agree with TRBD2. This CDR3 is built from 15 residues. Germline trimming cut 2 bases from V and 6 bases from J; bases unmatched to any gene: 4. Germline CDR1 and CDR2: MNHNS and SASEGT. CDR3 residues: CASSERTSGSGEQYF. For the CDR3, the DNA is TGTGCCAGCAGTGAACGGACTAGCGGGAGCGGCGAGCAGTACTTC.

This sequence joins TRBV11-1 and TRBJ2-7, with 7 nucleotides matching TRBD1. The junction had 4 bases not matched to a gene; V was cut back by 5 bases and J by 3 bases. This CDR3 has 13 amino acids. Germline V gene data show CDR1 as SGHAT and CDR2 as FQDESV (reference sequence). The CDR3 loop is CASSTRDSYEQYF. CDR3 sequence (DNA): TGTGCCAGCAGCACCCGGGACAGCTACGAGCAGTACTTC.